These T cell receptor beta chains were read from a single sample in a study of CXCR3-negative and CXCR3-positive naive CD8 T cells. TCRdb reprocessed the 5' RACE reads and reports one entry per CDR3 protein, with no DNA. The table lists 6,500 to 7,000 distinct CDR3 sequences, with 1.2% in the top ten. Sequenced sample: naive CXCR3+ CD8+ T cells from blood. Every receptor here comes from a human donor in good health. Some clones in this sample may be carry-over from other donors' samples. CDR3s include the opening cysteine and the closing phenylalanine or tryptophan. The order of the fields is clone size, CDR3 length, V gene, J gene, CDR3 protein. Not every row has a clone size; where given, it reads once, few, many or a size class.

clone size: medium-sized; CDR3 length: 15; V gene: TRBV27; J gene: TRBJ2-7; CDR3 protein: CASRPGGGILHEQYF
clone size: medium-sized; CDR3 length: 14; V gene: TRBV9; J gene: TRBJ2-1; CDR3 protein: CASSVGLKNNEQFF
clone size: -; CDR3 length: 18; V gene: TRBV6-6; J gene: TRBJ2-7; CDR3 protein: CASSYSGVVYSNSYEQYF
clone size: -; CDR3 length: 15; V gene: TRBV5-1; J gene: TRBJ1-1; CDR3 protein: CASSLVLGMNTEAFF
clone size: -; CDR3 length: 17; V gene: TRBV11-2; J gene: TRBJ2-7; CDR3 protein: CASSSRGLAGVPYEQYF
clone size: -; CDR3 length: 16; V gene: TRBV19; J gene: TRBJ2-1; CDR3 protein: CASSPTSGTSYNEQFF
clone size: -; CDR3 length: 18; V gene: TRBV21-1; J gene: TRBJ2-7; CDR3 protein: CASSKASRRTAFSYEQYF
clone size: medium-sized; CDR3 length: 15; V gene: TRBV10-3; J gene: TRBJ2-7; CDR3 protein: CAIRTPGHNSYEQYF
clone size: -; CDR3 length: 15; V gene: TRBV13; J gene: TRBJ2-1; CDR3 protein: CASSIGLAADNEQFF
clone size: medium-sized; CDR3 length: 12; V gene: TRBV29-1; J gene: TRBJ2-5; CDR3 protein: CSADGEEETQYF
clone size: medium-sized; CDR3 length: 15; V gene: TRBV29-1; J gene: TRBJ2-1; CDR3 protein: CSVEPLAGIYNEQFF
clone size: medium-sized; CDR3 length: 14; V gene: TRBV29-1; J gene: TRBJ2-1; CDR3 protein: CSVEFPSTSHEQFF
clone size: -; CDR3 length: 18; V gene: TRBV5-6; J gene: TRBJ1-1; CDR3 protein: CASSWSPGGGGGNTEAFF
clone size: medium-sized; CDR3 length: 16; V gene: TRBV6-6; J gene: TRBJ2-3; CDR3 protein: CASSPFEGGSTDTQYF
clone size: medium-sized; CDR3 length: 14; V gene: TRBV27; J gene: TRBJ2-7; CDR3 protein: CASSLSGSIYEQYF
clone size: medium-sized; CDR3 length: 17; V gene: TRBV7-2; J gene: TRBJ2-1; CDR3 protein: CASSLVPGPSSYNEQFF
clone size: -; CDR3 length: 14; V gene: TRBV7-6; J gene: TRBJ1-1; CDR3 protein: CASSLPGQLTEAFF
clone size: -; CDR3 length: 15; V gene: TRBV27; J gene: TRBJ1-1; CDR3 protein: CASSLEGQLNTEAFF
clone size: medium-sized; CDR3 length: 15; V gene: TRBV20-1; J gene: TRBJ2-1; CDR3 protein: CSAGTSGSAYNEQFF
clone size: medium-sized; CDR3 length: 14; V gene: TRBV29-1; J gene: TRBJ1-5; CDR3 protein: CSVEFADSNQPQHF
clone size: -; CDR3 length: 15; V gene: TRBV28; J gene: TRBJ2-1; CDR3 protein: CASTEGLAVYNEQFF
clone size: medium-sized; CDR3 length: 16; V gene: TRBV7-2; J gene: TRBJ2-4; CDR3 protein: CASSLGLGGAKNIQYF
clone size: medium-sized; CDR3 length: 14; V gene: TRBV29-1; J gene: TRBJ2-3; CDR3 protein: CSVDRVSRGDTQYF
clone size: medium-sized; CDR3 length: 13; V gene: TRBV29-1; J gene: TRBJ1-2; CDR3 protein: CSAYSGGKSGYTF
clone size: -; CDR3 length: 16; V gene: TRBV21-1; J gene: TRBJ2-1; CDR3 protein: CASSKPPPVGGDEQFF
clone size: -; CDR3 length: 16; V gene: TRBV2; J gene: TRBJ2-1; CDR3 protein: CASSEGLSPTYNEQFF
clone size: medium-sized; CDR3 length: 14; V gene: TRBV3-1; J gene: TRBJ2-1; CDR3 protein: CASSQDLSYNEQFF